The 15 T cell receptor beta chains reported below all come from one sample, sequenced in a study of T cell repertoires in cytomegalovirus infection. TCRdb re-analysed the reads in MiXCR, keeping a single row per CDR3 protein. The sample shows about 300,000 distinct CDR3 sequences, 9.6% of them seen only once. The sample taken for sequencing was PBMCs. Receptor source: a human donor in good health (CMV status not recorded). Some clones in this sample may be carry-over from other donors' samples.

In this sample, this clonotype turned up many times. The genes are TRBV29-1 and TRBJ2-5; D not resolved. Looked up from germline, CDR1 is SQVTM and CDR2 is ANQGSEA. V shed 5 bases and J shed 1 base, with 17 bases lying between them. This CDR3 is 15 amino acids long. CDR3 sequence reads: CSVSPSSGLQETQYF. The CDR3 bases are TGCAGCGTTTCTCCGTCGTCGGGTCTCCAAGAGACCCAGTACTTC.

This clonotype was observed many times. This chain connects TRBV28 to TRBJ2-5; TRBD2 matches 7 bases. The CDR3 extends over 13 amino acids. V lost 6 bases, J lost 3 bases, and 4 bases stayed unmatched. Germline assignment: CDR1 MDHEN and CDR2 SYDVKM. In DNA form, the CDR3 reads TGTGCCAGCAGCCCAGCGGGAAAAGAGACCCAGTACTTC. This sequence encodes CASSPAGKETQYF.

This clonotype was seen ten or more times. The CDR3 DNA follows: TGTGCCAGCAGCGCCCGACAGGGGGGAACTGAAGCTTTCTTT. Its protein is CASSARQGGTEAFF. V gene TRBV7-9 combines with J gene TRBJ1-1; 9 bases match TRBD1. Per the germline V gene, CDR1 is SEHNR and CDR2 is FQNEAQ (reference sequence). The ends lost 5 bases at V and 5 bases at J; junction bases unmatched: 6. The CDR3 is 14 amino acids.

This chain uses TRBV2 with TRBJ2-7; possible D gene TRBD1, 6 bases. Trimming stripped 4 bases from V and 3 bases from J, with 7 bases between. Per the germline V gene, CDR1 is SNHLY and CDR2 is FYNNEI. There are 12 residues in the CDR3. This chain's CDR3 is CASSAQGYEQYF. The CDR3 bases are TGTGCCAGCAGTGCACAGGGCTACGAGCAGTACTTC.

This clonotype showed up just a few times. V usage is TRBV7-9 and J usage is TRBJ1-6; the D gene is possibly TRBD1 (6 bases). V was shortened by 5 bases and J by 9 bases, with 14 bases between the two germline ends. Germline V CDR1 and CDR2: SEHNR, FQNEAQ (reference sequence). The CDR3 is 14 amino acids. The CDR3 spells CASSPQGFGSPLHF. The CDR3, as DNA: TGTGCCAGCAGCCCACAGGGCTTTGGTTCACCCCTCCACTTT. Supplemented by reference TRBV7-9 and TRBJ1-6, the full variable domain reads DTGVSQNPRHKITKRGQNVTFRCDPISEHNRLYWYRQTLGQGPEFLTYFQNEAQLEKSRLLSDRFSAERPKGSFSTLEIQRTEQGDSAMYLCASSPQGFGSPLHFGNGTRLTVT.

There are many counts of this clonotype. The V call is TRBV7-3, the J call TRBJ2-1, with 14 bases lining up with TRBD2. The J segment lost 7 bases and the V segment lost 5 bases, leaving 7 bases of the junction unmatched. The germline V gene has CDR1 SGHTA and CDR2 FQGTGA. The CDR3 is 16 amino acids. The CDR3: CASSPSRTSGGNEQFF. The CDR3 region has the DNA TGTGCCAGCAGCCCCTCCCGGACTAGCGGGGGGAATGAGCAGTTCTTC.

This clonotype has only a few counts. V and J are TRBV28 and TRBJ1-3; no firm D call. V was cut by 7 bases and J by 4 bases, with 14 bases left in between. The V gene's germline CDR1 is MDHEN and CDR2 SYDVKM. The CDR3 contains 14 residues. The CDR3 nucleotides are TGTGCCAGCATCGACACGACCAAAGGAAACACCATATATTTT. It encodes CASIDTTKGNTIYF.

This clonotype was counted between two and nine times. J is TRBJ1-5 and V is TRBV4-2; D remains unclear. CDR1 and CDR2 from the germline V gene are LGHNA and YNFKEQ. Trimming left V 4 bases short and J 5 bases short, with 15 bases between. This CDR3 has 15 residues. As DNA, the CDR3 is TGTGCCAGCAGCCCCAGTTTCCGGGTAGATCAGCCCCAGCATTTT. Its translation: CASSPSFRVDQPQHF.

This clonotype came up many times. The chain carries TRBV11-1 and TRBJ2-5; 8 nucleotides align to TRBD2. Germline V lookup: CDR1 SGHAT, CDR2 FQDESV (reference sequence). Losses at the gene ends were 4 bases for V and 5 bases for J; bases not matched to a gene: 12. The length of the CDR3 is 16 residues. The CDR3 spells CASSSRAYRGGETQYF. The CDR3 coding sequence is TGTGCCAGCAGCTCCCGAGCCTACCGGGGGGGGGAGACCCAGTACTTC.

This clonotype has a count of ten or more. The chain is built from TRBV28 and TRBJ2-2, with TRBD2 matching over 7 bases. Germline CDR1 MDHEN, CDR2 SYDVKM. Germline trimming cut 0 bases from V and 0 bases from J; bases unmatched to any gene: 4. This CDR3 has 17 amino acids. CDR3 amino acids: CASSLWASGANTGELFF. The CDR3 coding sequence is TGTGCCAGCAGTTTATGGGCTAGCGGCGCGAACACCGGGGAGCTGTTTTTT. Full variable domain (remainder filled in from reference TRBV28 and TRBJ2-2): DVKVTQSSRYLVKRTGEKVFLECVQDMDHENMFWYRQDPGLGLRLIYFSYDVKMKEKGDIPEGYSVSREKKERFSLILESASTNQTSMYLCASSLWASGANTGELFFGEGSRLTVL.

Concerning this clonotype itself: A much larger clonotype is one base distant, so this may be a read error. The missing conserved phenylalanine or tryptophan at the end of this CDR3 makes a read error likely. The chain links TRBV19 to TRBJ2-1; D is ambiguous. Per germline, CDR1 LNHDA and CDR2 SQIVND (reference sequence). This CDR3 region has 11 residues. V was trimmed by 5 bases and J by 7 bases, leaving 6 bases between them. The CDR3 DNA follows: TGTGCCAGTAGTCGAGTAAATGAGCAGTTCCTC. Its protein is CASSRVNEQFL.

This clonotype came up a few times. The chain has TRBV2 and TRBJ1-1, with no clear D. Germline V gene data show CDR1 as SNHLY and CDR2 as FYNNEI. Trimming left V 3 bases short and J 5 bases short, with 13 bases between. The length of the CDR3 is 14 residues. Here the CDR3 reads CASSDGSRGTEAFF. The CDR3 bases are TGTGCCAGCAGTGATGGCAGTCGAGGGACTGAAGCTTTCTTT.

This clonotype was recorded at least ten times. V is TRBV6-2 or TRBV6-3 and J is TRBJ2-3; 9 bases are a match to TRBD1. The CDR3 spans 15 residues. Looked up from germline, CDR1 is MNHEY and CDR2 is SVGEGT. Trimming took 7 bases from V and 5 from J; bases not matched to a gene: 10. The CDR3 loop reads CASTPTGGGRDTQYF. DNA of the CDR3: TGTGCCAGCACCCCGACAGGGGGAGGGCGAGATACGCAGTATTTT.

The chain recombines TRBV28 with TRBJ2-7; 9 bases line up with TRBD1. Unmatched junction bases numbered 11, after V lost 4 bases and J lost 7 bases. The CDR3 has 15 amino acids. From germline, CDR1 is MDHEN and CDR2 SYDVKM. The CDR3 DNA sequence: TGTGCCAGCAGTTCCCCGGGACAGGGCTCGAGGGAGCAGTACGTC. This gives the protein CASSSPGQGSREQYV.

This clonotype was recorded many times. The DNA of the CDR3 is TGCGCCAGCAGCTTGGAAGGAGGGGGAAGCGCCGGGGAGCTGTTTTTT. The encoded protein is CASSLEGGGSAGELFF. This chain joins TRBV5-1 and TRBJ2-2, with D perhaps TRBD1 or TRBD2 (6 bases each). The CDR3 runs 16 residues. Looked up from germline, CDR1 is SGHRS and CDR2 is YFSETQ. Trimming removed 0 bases at V and 6 bases at J, with 15 bases between. The full variable domain, its missing parts supplied by reference TRBV5-1 and TRBJ2-2, is KAGVTQTPRYLIKTRGQQVTLSCSPISGHRSVSWYQQTPGQGLQFLFEYFSETQRNKGNFPGRFSGRQFSNSRSEMNVSTLELGDSALYLCASSLEGGGSAGELFFGEGSRLTVL.